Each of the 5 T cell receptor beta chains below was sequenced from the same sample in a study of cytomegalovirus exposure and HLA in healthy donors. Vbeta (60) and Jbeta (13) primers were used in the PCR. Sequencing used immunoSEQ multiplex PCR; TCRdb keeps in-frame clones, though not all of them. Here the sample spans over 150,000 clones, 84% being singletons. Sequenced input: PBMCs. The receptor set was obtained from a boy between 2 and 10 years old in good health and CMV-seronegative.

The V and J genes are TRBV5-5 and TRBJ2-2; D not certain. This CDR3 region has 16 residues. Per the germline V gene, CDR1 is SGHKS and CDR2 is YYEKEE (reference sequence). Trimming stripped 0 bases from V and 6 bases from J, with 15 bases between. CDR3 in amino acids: CASSLVIAELSGELFF. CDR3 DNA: TGTGCCAGCAGCTTGGTAATAGCAGAATTATCCGGGGAGCTGTTTTTT.

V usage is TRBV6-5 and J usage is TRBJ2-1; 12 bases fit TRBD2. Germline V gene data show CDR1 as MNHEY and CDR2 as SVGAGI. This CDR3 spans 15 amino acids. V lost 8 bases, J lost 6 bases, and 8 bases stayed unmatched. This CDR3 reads CASGKGLAGFNEQFF. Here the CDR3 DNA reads TGTGCCAGCGGGAAAGGACTAGCGGGATTCAATGAGCAGTTCTTC.

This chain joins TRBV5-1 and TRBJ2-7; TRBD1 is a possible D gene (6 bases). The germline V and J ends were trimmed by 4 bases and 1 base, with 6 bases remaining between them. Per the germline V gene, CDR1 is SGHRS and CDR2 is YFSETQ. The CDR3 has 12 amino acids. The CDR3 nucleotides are TGCGCCAGCAGCAGGGGGTCCTACGAGCAGTACTTC. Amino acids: CASSRGSYEQYF.

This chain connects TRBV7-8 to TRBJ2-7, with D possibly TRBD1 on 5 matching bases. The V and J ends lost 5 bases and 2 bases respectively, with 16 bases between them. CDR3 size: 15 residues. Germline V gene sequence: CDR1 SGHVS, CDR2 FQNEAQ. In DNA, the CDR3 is TGTGCCAGCAGCCAAGACAGATTAGGGACCTACGAGCAGTACTTC. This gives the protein CASSQDRLGTYEQYF.

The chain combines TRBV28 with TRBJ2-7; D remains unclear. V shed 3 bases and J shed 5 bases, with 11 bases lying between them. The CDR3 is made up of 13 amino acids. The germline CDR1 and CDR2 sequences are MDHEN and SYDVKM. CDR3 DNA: TGTGCCAGCAGTTTGGAGTACCACGACGAGCAGTACTTC. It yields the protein CASSLEYHDEQYF.